One and the same sample provided the 16 T cell receptor beta chains below, sequenced in a study of T cell repertoires in cytomegalovirus infection. Via MiXCR, TCRdb re-called the reads, giving one row per CDR3 protein. Here the sample spans about 160,000 distinct CDR3 sequences, roughly 20% being singletons. No antigens are known for them. The source material was CD8+ T cells from cultured PBMCs, sampled from culture after CMV antigen stimulation. Source of these receptors: a human donor in good health (CMV status not recorded). Some clones in this sample may be carry-over from other donors' samples.

The chain is built from TRBV7-9 and TRBJ1-1; 7 nucleotides align to TRBD1. The ends lost 3 bases at V and 6 bases at J; junction bases unmatched: 4. From germline, CDR1 is SEHNR and CDR2 FQNEAQ (reference sequence). The CDR3 loop spans 13 amino acids. Written as DNA, the CDR3 is TGTGCCAGCAGCTTGACAGGGCTTGCTGAAGCTTTCTTT. Its translation: CASSLTGLAEAFF. The entire variable domain, with the rest obtained from reference TRBV7-9 and TRBJ1-1, is as follows: DTGVSQNPRHKITKRGQNVTFRCDPISEHNRLYWYRQTLGQGPEFLTYFQNEAQLEKSRLLSDRFSAERPKGSFSTLEIQRTEQGDSAMYLCASSLTGLAEAFFGQGTRLTVV.

The chain joins TRBV19 to TRBJ1-1; perhaps TRBD1 as D (6 bases). Deletions cut 4 bases from V and 2 bases from J, with 14 bases between. The CDR3 has 15 residues. CDR1 LNHDA and CDR2 SQIVND come from the germline V gene (reference sequence). The CDR3, as DNA: TGTGCCAGTAGTACGAGGACAGATGGTAACACTGAAGCTTTCTTT. Residues: CASSTRTDGNTEAFF.

V gene TRBV6-5 combines with J gene TRBJ1-6; D may be TRBD1 (5 bases). CDR1 is MNHEY and CDR2 is SVGAGI in the germline V gene. V lost 8 bases and J 0 bases, leaving 14 bases between the germline ends. The CDR3 is 16 amino acids. The CDR3 here is CASGQGASSYNSPLHF. CDR3 bases: TGTGCCAGCGGTCAAGGGGCGAGCTCCTATAATTCACCCCTCCACTTT.

The chain combines TRBV4-3 with TRBJ2-6; 8 nucleotides agree with TRBD1. The V segment lost 3 bases and the J segment 6 bases; nucleotides outside the gene matches: 13. Germline V CDR1 and CDR2: LGHNA, YSLEER. The CDR3 is 18 residues long. CDR3 sequence (DNA): TGCGCCAGCAGCCAGGGACAGGTGCATGGGGATGAGGCCAACGTCCTGACTTTC. Amino acids: CASSQGQVHGDEANVLTF.

The V gene is TRBV6-4, the J gene TRBJ2-1; 8 bases align to TRBD2. The CDR3 spans 13 residues. CDR1 is MRHNA, CDR2 SNTAGT, per germline. After removal of 0 bases from V and 14 bases from J, the junction contained 6 bases not matched to a gene. In DNA form, the CDR3 reads TGTGCCAGCAGTGACTCGATTGCGGGGGGAAAGTTCTTC. As protein: CASSDSIAGGKFF.

This clonotype was seen a few times. The chain recombines TRBV6-1 with TRBJ2-4; D may be TRBD2 (7 bases). Germline CDR1 is MNHNS and CDR2 is SASEGT. This CDR3 is 17 amino acids long. The germline V and J ends were trimmed by 2 bases and 6 bases, with 20 bases remaining between them. As DNA, the CDR3 is TGTGCCAGCAGTGAAAGGAGGGGGGGCAGTGGGGGAAACATTCAGTACTTC. Amino acids: CASSERRGGSGGNIQYF.

This clonotype was detected a few times. This chain joins TRBV11-2 and TRBJ2-7, with TRBD2 matching over 7 bases. Germline lookup yields CDR1 SGHAT and CDR2 FQNNGV. The V segment lost 3 bases and the J segment 5 bases; nucleotides outside the gene matches: 10. This CDR3 region has 15 residues. Here the CDR3 DNA reads TGTGCCAGCAGCTTCGGACTCGATCGGGGGGACGAGCAGTACTTC. Protein sequence: CASSFGLDRGDEQYF.

This clonotype was observed a handful of times. The V and J genes are TRBV27 and TRBJ2-3; TRBD2 aligns across 7 bases. Per germline, CDR1 MNHEY and CDR2 SMNVEV (reference sequence). Trimming at V came to 10 bases and at J to 2 bases, leaving 12 bases not matched to a gene. This CDR3 has 15 residues. The CDR3 bases are TGTGCCACCGGGAGGCCGGTACGATACACAGATACGCAGTATTTT. Encoded protein: CATGRPVRYTDTQYF.

There are a few counts of this clonotype. V and J are TRBV12-3 or TRBV12-4 and TRBJ2-3, with TRBD2 matching 10 bases. V shed 7 bases, J shed 6 bases, and the junction held 22 bases outside the gene matches. This CDR3 region has 19 residues. The DNA of the CDR3 is TGTGCCAGCAAACACCACGGTCCTAGCGGGGGCCTCGCCGGTGATACGCAGTATTTT. It codes for CASKHHGPSGGLAGDTQYF.

The CDR3 is CASSFKAPDTLWSNEQYF. The CDR3 DNA is TGTGCCAGCAGCTTTAAAGCCCCTGACACTCTATGGAGCAACGAGCAGTACTTC. This rearrangement joins TRBV7-2 to TRBJ2-7; D remains unclear. Per the germline V gene, CDR1 is SGHTA and CDR2 is FQGNSA. The CDR3 is 18 amino acids. V was pared by 3 bases and J by 5 bases, with 26 bases between.

Judged by abundance, this clonotype is medium-sized. This chain joins TRBV7-8 and TRBJ1-2; D perhaps matches TRBD1 (6 bases). This CDR3 has 15 residues. Germline CDR1 SGHVS, CDR2 FQNEAQ. Trimming took off 1 base at V and 3 bases at J, with 12 bases between the two ends. CDR3: CASSLVRGRDYGYTF. The DNA of the CDR3 is TGTGCCAGCAGCTTAGTCCGGGGGCGGGACTATGGCTACACCTTC.

V is TRBV2 and J is TRBJ1-1; no firm D call. CDR1 is SNHLY, CDR2 FYNNEI, per germline. There are 12 residues in the CDR3. The V gene lost 4 bases and the J gene lost 5 bases, with 8 bases spanning the gap. CDR3 DNA: TGTGCCAGCAGTGTACTGGGGACTGAAGCTTTCTTT. Encoded protein: CASSVLGTEAFF.

The genes are TRBV27 and TRBJ1-2, with D perhaps TRBD1 (6 bases). This CDR3 is 16 amino acids long. Trimming shortened V by 3 bases and J by 4 bases, and 18 bases separated the two germline ends. Germline V gene data show CDR1 as MNHEY and CDR2 as SMNVEV (reference sequence). The CDR3 region is CASSFSGGLPVYGYTF. In nucleotides, the CDR3 is TGTGCCAGCAGTTTTAGCGGGGGGCTACCGGTCTATGGCTACACCTTC.

The chain couples TRBV7-2 to TRBJ2-2; the D gene is possibly TRBD2 (6 bases). The V gene lost 8 bases and the J gene lost 2 bases, with 15 bases spanning the gap. The CDR3 consists of 15 residues. Per the germline V gene, CDR1 is SGHTA and CDR2 is FQGNSA. The CDR3: CASLGIADNTGELFF. In DNA, the CDR3 is TGTGCCAGCCTCGGGATAGCGGATAACACCGGGGAGCTGTTTTTT.

The chain is built from TRBV28 and TRBJ1-1, with a weak D call TRBD1 (5 bases). This CDR3 has 15 residues. Germline V gene data show CDR1 as MDHEN and CDR2 as SYDVKM. V gave up 1 base and J gave up 9 bases, with 18 bases separating them. The DNA for the CDR3 is TGTGCCAGCAGTTTATCCCCGTCCGGGGGAAGAAAAGCTTTCTTT. It codes for CASSLSPSGGRKAFF.

Written as DNA, the CDR3 is TGCAGCGTTGATCCGGGGGCCATACGACCGGGGGCTAACTATGGCTACACCTTC. Amino acid sequence: CSVDPGAIRPGANYGYTF. V gene TRBV29-1 combines with J gene TRBJ1-2; tentatively, D is TRBD1 (6 bases). This CDR3 contains 18 residues. Germline loops: CDR1 SQVTM, CDR2 ANQGSEA. V lost 3 bases and J 0 bases, leaving 23 bases between the germline ends. Drawing the rest from reference TRBV29-1 and TRBJ1-2, the complete variable domain is SAVISQKPSRDICQRGTSLTIQCQVDSQVTMMFWYRQQPGQSLTLIATANQGSEATYESGFVIDKFPISRPNLTFSTLTVSNMSPEDSSIYLCSVDPGAIRPGANYGYTFGSGTRLTVV.